These 21 T cell receptor beta chains were sequenced from one sample in a study of T cells in Graves' hyperthyroidism and ophthalmopathy. From RNA transcripts, TCR beta CDR3 regions were amplified. TCR CDR3 regions were first amplified by RT-PCR with HTBI primers. MiXCR, applied by TCRdb to the multiplex PCR reads, yields one record per CDR3 protein. The sample gives a few hundred thousand distinct CDR3 sequences, 20% of which show up once; about a quarter is in the top ten. The material sequenced was blood. All receptors come from a man in his late teens or twenties with Graves' hyperthyroidism.

The chain uses TRBV7-2 and TRBJ2-7; 12 nucleotides match TRBD2. The CDR3 length is 15 residues. The ends lost 5 bases at V and 4 bases at J; junction bases unmatched: 6. Germline assignment: CDR1 SGHTA and CDR2 FQGNSA. DNA for the CDR3: TGTGCCAGCAGCGTGTCTAGCGGGAGGGTTTACGAGCAGTACTTC. Translating gives CASSVSSGRVYEQYF.

This clonotype was found many times. The V gene is TRBV20-1, the J gene TRBJ1-1; D unresolved. The CDR3 sequence is 13 residues long. Deletions cut 3 bases from V and 3 bases from J, with 11 bases between. The germline V gene has CDR1 DFQATT and CDR2 SNEGSKA (reference sequence). The CDR3 coding sequence is TGCAGTGCTAGCCGCTGGGGTGACACTGAAGCTTTCTTT. This gives the protein CSASRWGDTEAFF.

This clonotype was detected a few times. The V and J genes are TRBV7-8 and TRBJ2-7; 9 bases are shared with TRBD1. After removal of 5 bases from V and 0 bases from J, the junction contained 8 bases not matched to a gene. This CDR3 has 16 amino acids. The germline CDR1 and CDR2 sequences are SGHVS and FQNEAQ. CDR3 sequence: CASSLDRGLNSYEQYF. The CDR3, as DNA: TGTGCCAGCAGCCTGGACAGGGGTTTAAACTCCTACGAGCAGTACTTC. Complete variable domain (other parts from reference TRBV7-8 and TRBJ2-7): GAGVSQSPRYKVAKRGQDVALRCDPISGHVSLFWYQQALGQGPEFLTYFQNEAQLDKSGLPSDRFFAERPEGSVSTLKIQRTQQEDSAVYLCASSLDRGLNSYEQYFGPGTRLTVT.

This chain joins TRBV6-1 and TRBJ1-6; 9 bases agree with TRBD1. The V gene end was trimmed by 7 bases and the J gene end by 9 bases; junction bases not matched to a gene: 10. The CDR3 is 15 amino acids. Germline V lookup: CDR1 MNHNS, CDR2 SASEGT. In DNA, the CDR3 is TGTGCCAGCACCGACCGCACAGGGGGCCCTTCACCCCTCCACTTT. It is translated as CASTDRTGGPSPLHF.

The table lists this clonotype with many counts. The rearrangement joins TRBV11-2 to TRBJ1-5; D gene uncertain. V gave up 0 bases and J gave up 7 bases, with 13 bases separating them. CDR1 is SGHAT, CDR2 FQNNGV, per germline. There are 15 residues in the CDR3. The DNA for the CDR3 is TGTGCCAGCAGCTTAGAAGGGTCACGCGGACAGCCCCAGCATTTT. It codes for CASSLEGSRGQPQHF.

The genes are TRBV6-2 or TRBV6-3 and TRBJ2-7; perhaps TRBD2 as D (6 bases). The V gene lost 4 bases and the J gene lost 3 bases, with 13 bases spanning the gap. CDR3 length equals 14 residues. Germline lookup yields CDR1 MNHEY and CDR2 SVGEGT. CDR3 residues: CASSLVWGDYEQYF. The CDR3 DNA is TGTGCCAGCAGTTTAGTATGGGGGGACTACGAGCAGTACTTC.

This chain links TRBV13 with TRBJ1-3; D gene unclear. Germline loops: CDR1 PRHDT, CDR2 FYEKMQ (reference sequence). The CDR3 consists of 15 residues. V dropped 4 bases and J dropped 0 bases, with 10 bases sitting between them. The CDR3: CASSSDTYSGNTIYF. CDR3 nucleotides: TGTGCCAGCAGCTCAGACACCTACTCTGGAAACACCATATATTTT. Based on the CDR3 plus reference TRBV13 and TRBJ1-3, the full variable domain is AAGVIQSPRHLIKEKRETATLKCYPIPRHDTVYWYQQGPGQDPQFLISFYEKMQSDKGSIPDRFSAQQFSDYHSELNMSSLELGDSALYFCASSSDTYSGNTIYFGEGSWLTVV.

This clonotype appeared many times. The genes are TRBV30 and TRBJ2-7; perhaps TRBD1 as D (6 bases). CDR1 and CDR2 from the germline V gene are GTSNPN and SVGIG (reference sequence). This CDR3 has 12 amino acids. V gave up 2 bases and J gave up 3 bases, with 8 bases separating them. In DNA form, the CDR3 reads TGTGCCTGGAGTTCGACAGGCTACGAGCAGTACTTC. Translation: CAWSSTGYEQYF.

The chain has TRBV5-6 and TRBJ2-2, with TRBD1 matching over 9 bases. The V and J ends lost 7 bases and 3 bases, in that order; junction bases with no gene match: 7. The CDR3 totals 15 residues. CDR1 is SGHDT, CDR2 YYEEEE, per germline. The chain's CDR3 is CASGRTGVDTGELFF. Written as DNA, the CDR3 is TGTGCCAGCGGACGGACAGGGGTTGACACCGGGGAGCTGTTTTTT.

This clonotype was recorded many times. The chain is built from TRBV7-6 and TRBJ1-3; D unclear. V was clipped by 1 base and J by 3 bases, with 4 bases between them. CDR1 is SGHVS and CDR2 is FNYEAQ in the germline V gene. The CDR3 is 13 amino acids. The CDR3 DNA sequence: TGTGCCAGCAGCTTAGAGCATGGAAACACCATATATTTT. It codes for CASSLEHGNTIYF.

This clonotype has a count of ten or more. The chain employs TRBV9 and TRBJ1-1, with D possibly TRBD1 on 5 matching bases. CDR1 and CDR2 (germline): SGDLS, YYNGEE. The V and J ends lost 0 bases and 5 bases respectively, with 20 bases between them. The CDR3 spans 17 residues. CDR3 region: CASSVAGDVGVETEAFF. For the CDR3, the DNA is TGTGCCAGCAGCGTAGCGGGGGACGTGGGGGTGGAGACTGAAGCTTTCTTT.

This clonotype has a count of ten or more. It may be a read error: a sequence one base away is much more abundant. This chain uses TRBV19 with TRBJ1-1, with D unclear. The length of the CDR3 is 12 residues. CDR1 is LNHDA and CDR2 is SQIVND in the germline V gene (reference sequence). V lost 2 bases, J lost 4 bases, and 5 bases lay in between. The CDR3 DNA reads as TGTGCCAGTAGTATATGGGGCACTGAAGCTTTCTTT. Its translation is CASSIWGTEAFF.

This clonotype was detected only a few times. V and J are TRBV12-3 or TRBV12-4 and TRBJ1-2, with a tentative D call TRBD1 (5 bases). This CDR3 is 14 amino acids long. V was shortened by 6 bases and J by 1 base, with 12 bases between the two germline ends. CDR3 bases: TGTGCCAGCAGCGGGGGTAGGAATAACTATGGCTACACCTTC. Its translation is CASSGGRNNYGYTF.

This clonotype was detected many times. This rearrangement joins TRBV7-9 to TRBJ2-5; unclear D gene. Per germline, CDR1 SEHNR and CDR2 FQNEAQ (reference sequence). This CDR3 has 13 amino acids. Trimming left V 0 bases short and J 5 bases short, with 7 bases between. As DNA, the CDR3 is TGTGCCAGCAGCTTAGCGCTCAGTGAGACCCAGTACTTC. It translates to CASSLALSETQYF.

This clonotype was observed many times. This chain connects TRBV12-3 or TRBV12-4 to TRBJ1-3, with D unresolved. V was trimmed by 4 bases and J by 0 bases, leaving 13 bases between them. The length of the CDR3 is 16 residues. CDR3 DNA: TGTGCCAGCAGTTCCCGGGTAGCCAGCTCTGGAAACACCATATATTTT. Protein sequence: CASSSRVASSGNTIYF.

This clonotype was detected many times. The V gene is TRBV20-1, the J gene TRBJ2-7, with 9 bases fitting TRBD2. The CDR3 has 16 amino acids. The V and J ends lost 0 bases and 5 bases, in that order; junction bases with no gene match: 11. CDR1 and CDR2 (germline): DFQATT, SNEGSKA (reference sequence). CDR3 nucleotide sequence: TGCAGTGCTAGAGATCCCGGGGGGCTAGCGGGGCACGAGCAGTACTTC. It encodes CSARDPGGLAGHEQYF.

This chain links TRBV24-1 with TRBJ2-7; TRBD1 matches at 8 bases. This CDR3 has 17 residues. The germline V gene encodes CDR1 KGHDR and CDR2 SFDVKD. With 9 bases clipped from V and 0 bases from J, the junction kept 15 bases outside the gene matches. CDR3 in amino acids: CATCNLLTGASSYEQYF. CDR3 in DNA: TGTGCCACCTGTAACCTTTTGACAGGGGCGAGCTCCTACGAGCAGTACTTC.

This clonotype was seen many times. J is TRBJ2-7 and V is TRBV6-5; the D gene could be TRBD1 or TRBD2 (6 bases each). The CDR3 has 13 residues. V lost 8 bases, J lost 3 bases, and 14 bases lay in between. From germline, CDR1 is MNHEY and CDR2 SVGAGI. The DNA of the CDR3 is TGTGCCAGCGAACCGGGGGCCGGCTACGAGCAGTACTTC. Amino acids: CASEPGAGYEQYF.

CDR3 loop: CASSPVRWTSNQPQHF. Written as DNA, the CDR3 is TGTGCCAGCAGTCCCGTGAGGTGGACTAGCAATCAGCCCCAGCATTTT. This chain joins TRBV28 and TRBJ1-5; D uncertain. The CDR3 is 16 amino acids. The germline CDR1 and CDR2 sequences are MDHEN and SYDVKM. Trimming shortened V by 5 bases and J by 0 bases, and 14 bases separated the two germline ends. The complete variable domain, with remaining parts taken from reference TRBV28 and TRBJ1-5, reads DVKVTQSSRYLVKRTGEKVFLECVQDMDHENMFWYRQDPGLGLRLIYFSYDVKMKEKGDIPEGYSVSREKKERFSLILESASTNQTSMYLCASSPVRWTSNQPQHFGDGTRLSIL.

This clonotype was recorded at least ten times. The V call is TRBV12-3 or TRBV12-4, the J call TRBJ2-7; the D gene could be TRBD1 or TRBD2 (5 bases each). With 5 bases removed from V and 6 bases from J, the gap between germline ends came to 17 bases. The length of the CDR3 is 14 residues. The CDR3 reads CASSTAGAPGEQYF. The DNA for the CDR3 is TGTGCCAGCAGTACAGCCGGGGCGCCTGGCGAGCAGTACTTC.

This clonotype showed up many times. The CDR3 nucleotides are TGCAGTGCTAGCCGACGGATCTATGGCTACACCTTC. This encodes CSASRRIYGYTF. The chain recombines TRBV20-1 with TRBJ1-2; unclear D gene. The V gene lost 3 bases and the J gene lost 4 bases, with 9 bases spanning the gap. Germline V lookup: CDR1 DFQATT, CDR2 SNEGSKA (reference sequence). This CDR3 contains 12 residues.